This TCR beta chain is drawn from a study of T cell responses to AZD1222 COVID-19 vaccine. The CDR3 covers 14 residues. V shed 3 bases and J 14 bases; nucleotides not matched to a gene: 9. From germline, CDR1 is LGHNA and CDR2 YSLEER. TCRdb's table, derived via immunoSEQ multiplex PCR, lists solely in-frame clones and lacks some. Found here are about 180,000 clones, 75% to 95% of them singletons; the top ten hold roughly 2.8%. The clonotype comes from an adult in good health. Sequenced material: peripheral blood, taken on day 0 of AZD1222 vaccination. The chain carries TRBV4-3 and TRBJ2-1; 11 positions match TRBD2. Here the CDR3 DNA reads TGCGCCAGCAGCCAGGAACCCTCTAGCGGGGGGAAGTTCTTC. Its translation: CASSQEPSSGGKFF.